This T cell receptor beta chain was obtained from a study of Graves' ophthalmopathy and Graves' hyperthyroidism. Whole-study results and caveats: This model predicted ophthalmopathy progression (sensitivity 70% to 71%, specificity around 72%).

The CDR3 contains 14 residues. CDR1 is SGDLS and CDR2 is YYNGEE in the germline V gene. Trimming cost V 5 bases and J 10 bases, with 21 bases left between them. Turning to this clonotype: Its antigen is not identified.

CDR3 regions of TCR beta were amplified from RNA transcripts. Second-round multiplex PCR followed a first-round RT-PCR using HTBI primers. TCRdb fed the multiplex PCR reads into MiXCR, producing one record per CDR3 protein. The data hold about 660,000 distinct CDR3 sequences, with about two fifths observed a single time. Patients were left out if they had other autoimmune diseases, uncontrolled infections, pregnancy or lactation. Fresh peripheral blood, 10 ml, was the PBMC source. The TCR sequence derives from an adult man with Graves' ophthalmopathy. The chain has TRBV9 and TRBJ1-1, with no clear D. The source material was peripheral blood. CDR3 loop: CASSPADGPTRAFF. The CDR3 DNA is TGTGCCAGCAGTCCCGCGGACGGACCGACAAGAGCTTTCTTT.